These T cell receptor beta chains were read from a single sample in a study of blood T cells in healthy people across ages. TCRdb redid the calling of the 5' RACE reads with MiXCR, one entry per CDR3 protein. Altogether fewer than 950,000 distinct CDR3 sequences are present, about 36% being singletons, with the ten largest covering 10% to 15%. What was sequenced was blood. Source of these receptors: a man aged 18 to 30 in good health. Each CDR3 is given with its conserved first and last residue. Each record gives: V gene, D gene, clone size, J gene, CDR3 protein, CDR3 DNA. A D gene is named only where the DNA matches it firmly. Size tells how often a clone was seen (once, few, many) or the class of an expanded clone, and some rows leave it out.

>TRBV28|TRBD1|many|TRBJ1-5
CASSSPSTGGGMDQPQHF
TGTGCCAGCAGTTCCCCATCGACAGGGGGAGGTATGGATCAGCCCCAGCATTTT
>TRBV7-2|NA|NA|TRBJ1-5
CASSLRNGNQPQHF
TGTGCCAGCAGCTTAAGGAACGGGAATCAGCCCCAGCATTTT
>TRBV7-2|NA|NA|TRBJ1-5
CASSLGAGRRQPQHF
TGTGCCAGCAGCTTAGGAGCGGGGAGGCGACAGCCCCAGCATTTT
>TRBV4-2|NA|many|TRBJ1-2
CASSQEGGYTF
TGTGCCAGCAGCCAAGAAGGTGGCTACACCTTC
>TRBV4-1|NA|once|TRBJ2-7
CASSQESLFPYEQYF
TGCGCCAGCAGCCAAGAGAGCCTCTTCCCCTACGAGCAGTACTTC
>TRBV30|NA|few|TRBJ2-3
CAWTSTDTQYF
TGTGCCTGGACGAGCACAGATACGCAGTATTTT
>TRBV5-1|NA|many|TRBJ2-3
CASSLEQAGDTQYF
TGCGCCAGCAGCTTGGAACAGGCGGGAGATACGCAGTATTTT
>TRBV9|NA|NA|TRBJ2-1
CASSGKRSYNEQFF
TGTGCCAGCAGCGGAAAACGCTCCTACAATGAGCAGTTCTTC
>TRBV29-1|NA|NA|TRBJ1-1
CRGVGADTEAFF
TGCAGGGGTGTGGGAGCGGACACTGAAGCTTTCTTT
>TRBV4-2|NA|many|TRBJ2-4
CASSPRSNDKNIQYF
TGTGCCAGCAGCCCCAGGTCGAACGACAAAAACATTCAGTACTTC
>TRBV20-1|TRBD2|NA|TRBJ2-3
CSATKLAGAPDTQYF
TGCAGTGCGACTAAACTAGCGGGGGCCCCTGATACGCAGTATTTT
>TRBV12-3/TRBV12-4|TRBD1|many|TRBJ1-1
CASSLDRDRVTEAFF
TGTGCCAGCAGTTTAGACCGGGACAGGGTAACTGAAGCTTTCTTT
>TRBV9|NA|few|TRBJ1-2
CASSVEGGANYGYTF
TGTGCCAGCAGCGTAGAAGGGGGGGCCAACTATGGCTACACCTTC
>TRBV4-1|TRBD2|NA|TRBJ2-5
CASSQDQRGGQETQYF
TGCGCCAGCAGCCAAGACCAGCGGGGGGGACAAGAGACCCAGTACTTC
>TRBV6-5|NA|NA|TRBJ2-7
CATRQAYEQYF
TGTGCCACGAGACAGGCCTACGAGCAGTACTTC
>TRBV5-5|TRBD2|NA|TRBJ2-7
CASSFSGGDNEQYF
TGTGCCAGCAGCTTTAGCGGGGGGGATAATGAGCAGTACTTC
>TRBV12-3/TRBV12-4|NA|NA|TRBJ1-1
CASSLDLMNTEAFF
TGTGCCAGCAGTTTGGATCTGATGAACACTGAAGCTTTCTTT
>TRBV7-6|TRBD2|once|TRBJ2-7
CASSIAGGPSYEQYF
TGTGCCAGCAGCATAGCGGGAGGTCCTTCCTACGAGCAGTACTTC
>TRBV6-2/TRBV6-3|TRBD2|NA|TRBJ2-1
CASDLNGGSYNEQFF
TGTGCCAGCGATCTTAACGGGGGGAGTTACAATGAGCAGTTCTTC
>TRBV6-5|NA|NA|TRBJ2-1
CASSDSSFSEQFF
TGTGCCAGCAGTGACTCGTCCTTCAGTGAGCAGTTCTTC
>TRBV5-1|NA|many|TRBJ2-5
CASSLGPLGQETQYF
TGCGCCAGCAGCCTAGGTCCATTGGGGCAAGAGACCCAGTACTTC
>TRBV6-5|NA|NA|TRBJ1-4
CASSLHRTNEKLFF
TGTGCCAGCAGTTTGCACCGAACTAATGAAAAACTGTTTTTT
>TRBV4-1|NA|NA|TRBJ2-1
CASSQYPSGVNEQFF
TGCGCCAGCAGCCAATACCCCTCCGGGGTGAATGAGCAGTTCTTC
>TRBV20-1|TRBD2|NA|TRBJ2-1
CSAPYYGGGGEQFF
TGCAGTGCTCCCTATTACGGCGGGGGGGGAGAGCAGTTCTTC
>TRBV7-9|TRBD1|NA|TRBJ1-1
CASSETGLNTEAFF
TGTGCCAGCAGCGAGACAGGGTTGAACACTGAAGCTTTCTTT
>TRBV11-2|TRBD2|few|TRBJ2-1
CASSPRVAGGNEQFF
TGTGCCAGCAGCCCCCGGGTAGCGGGGGGTAATGAGCAGTTCTTC
>TRBV12-3/TRBV12-4|NA|NA|TRBJ2-5
CASSFLGWETQYF
TGTGCCAGCAGTTTTTTGGGCTGGGAGACCCAGTACTTC
>TRBV18|TRBD2|NA|TRBJ2-3
CASSPQRTSGTDTQYF
TGTGCCAGCTCACCACAACGGACTAGCGGCACAGATACGCAGTATTTT
>TRBV6-5|NA|NA|TRBJ2-1
CASSPDRNLFF
TGTGCCAGCAGTCCCGACAGAAACCTGTTCTTC
>TRBV7-9|TRBD1|NA|TRBJ2-7
CASSSGQTDYEQYF
TGTGCCAGCAGCTCGGGACAGACCGACTACGAGCAGTACTTC
>TRBV14|TRBD1|few|TRBJ2-7
CASSQDHRRDRAYEQYF
TGTGCCAGCAGCCAAGATCATAGGCGGGACAGGGCCTACGAGCAGTACTTC
>TRBV28|NA|NA|TRBJ1-1
CASVTGNTEAFF
TGTGCCAGCGTGACAGGGAACACTGAAGCTTTCTTT
>TRBV20-1|TRBD1|NA|TRBJ1-2
CSARPGGQGDYGYTF
TGCAGTGCTAGACCCGGTGGACAGGGGGACTATGGCTACACCTTC
>TRBV20-1|TRBD1|many|TRBJ2-5
CSADRGIEETQYF
TGCAGTGCCGACAGGGGGATCGAAGAGACCCAGTACTTC
>TRBV20-1|NA|few|TRBJ1-1
CSAREDTLNTEAFF
TGCAGTGCTAGGGAAGACACCTTGAACACTGAAGCTTTCTTT
>TRBV30|NA|once|TRBJ2-7
CAWEVGTHEQYF
TGTGCCTGGGAGGTTGGGACACACGAGCAGTACTTC